The T cell receptor (beta chain) under discussion was sequenced for a study of CD8+CD57+ T cells in acquired aplastic anemia. Trimming removed 0 bases from V and 3 bases from J, with 10 bases in between. The CDR3 sequence is 14 residues long. Germline V CDR1 and CDR2: SGDLS, YYNGEE. The use of genomic DNA as template underpinned the TCR beta VDJ and CDR3 profiling. TCRdb processed the reads anew with MiXCR; each CDR3 protein has one entry. The sample carries more than 70,000 distinct CDR3 sequences, approximately 70% recorded once. Individuals selected for sequencing had exhibited CD8+CD57+ cell expansion on flow cytometry. Patients uniformly had severe acquired aplastic anemia. This clonotype was observed many times.

This chain connects TRBV9 to TRBJ2-7; D remains unclear. Specimen: sorted CD4+, CD8+, or CD8+CD57+ T cells (not recorded which) from PBMCs. This TCR came from a human donor with aplastic anemia. In DNA form, the CDR3 reads TGTGCCAGCAGCGTAGACCCAGAGTACTACGAGCAGTACTTC. The encoded protein is CASSVDPEYYEQYF.